The clone carrying this T cell receptor (beta chain) was seen many times. Its antigen is currently unknown. This CDR3 is built from 19 residues. The junction had 21 bases not matched to a gene; V was cut back by 4 bases and J by 10 bases. In germline, CDR1 is SQVTM, CDR2 ANQGSEA. This specimen belongs to a study of T cells in Graves' hyperthyroidism and ophthalmopathy. The overall study: Specimen type is peripheral blood, collected at initial diagnosis prior to any treatment.

Whole-study results and caveats: A model of 13 V-J pairs discriminated ophthalmopathy from stable hyperthyroidism.

Clinical symptoms, serum thyroxine and TRAb, thyroid ultrasound and orbital computed tomography together formed the diagnostic basis. TCR beta CDR3 regions were amplified from RNA transcripts. The HTBI primer set drove a first-round RT-PCR of the TCR CDR3. TCRdb redid the calling of the multiplex PCR reads with MiXCR, one entry per CDR3 protein. The table shows around 440,000 distinct CDR3 sequences, with around 14% occurring only once. The source material was blood. This chain connects TRBV29-1 to TRBJ2-1; 14 bases are shared with TRBD2. The TCR comes from a woman under 30 with Graves' hyperthyroidism. In nucleotides, the CDR3 is TGCAGCGTTGGGGCTGACAGGGGGGGACTAGCGGGAGAACGGGGAGAGCAGTTCTTC. Encoded protein: CSVGADRGGLAGERGEQFF.